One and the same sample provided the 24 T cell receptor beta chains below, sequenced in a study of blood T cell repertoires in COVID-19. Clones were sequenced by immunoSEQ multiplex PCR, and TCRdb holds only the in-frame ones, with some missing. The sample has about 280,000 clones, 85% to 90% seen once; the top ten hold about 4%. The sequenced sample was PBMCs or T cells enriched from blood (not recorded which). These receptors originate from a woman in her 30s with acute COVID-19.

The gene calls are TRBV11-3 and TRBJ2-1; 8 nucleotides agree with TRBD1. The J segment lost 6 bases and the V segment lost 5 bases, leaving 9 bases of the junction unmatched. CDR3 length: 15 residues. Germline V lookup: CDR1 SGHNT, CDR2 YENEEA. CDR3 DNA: TGTGCCAGCAGCCTCGGACAGGGAAGGCCCAATGAGCAGTTCTTC. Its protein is CASSLGQGRPNEQFF. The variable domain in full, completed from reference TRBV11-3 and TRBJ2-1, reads EAGVVQSPRYKIIEKKQPVAFWCNPISGHNTLYWYLQNLGQGPELLIRYENEEAVDDSQLPKDRFSAERLKGVDSTLKIQPAELGDSAVYLCASSLGQGRPNEQFFGPGTRLTVL.

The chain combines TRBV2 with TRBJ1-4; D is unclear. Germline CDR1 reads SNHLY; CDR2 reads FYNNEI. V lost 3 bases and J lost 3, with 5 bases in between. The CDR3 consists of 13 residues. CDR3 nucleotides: TGTGCCAGCAGTGAGTTAGCTAATGAAAAACTGTTTTTT. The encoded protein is CASSELANEKLFF.

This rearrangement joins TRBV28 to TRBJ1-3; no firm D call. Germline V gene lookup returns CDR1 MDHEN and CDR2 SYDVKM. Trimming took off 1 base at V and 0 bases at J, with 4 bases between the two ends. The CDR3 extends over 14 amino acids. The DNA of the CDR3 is TGTGCCAGCAGTTTATCTGTCTCTGGAAACACCATATATTTT. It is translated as CASSLSVSGNTIYF. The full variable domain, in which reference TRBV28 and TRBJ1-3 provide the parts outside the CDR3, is DVKVTQSSRYLVKRTGEKVFLECVQDMDHENMFWYRQDPGLGLRLIYFSYDVKMKEKGDIPEGYSVSREKKERFSLILESASTNQTSMYLCASSLSVSGNTIYFGEGSWLTVV.

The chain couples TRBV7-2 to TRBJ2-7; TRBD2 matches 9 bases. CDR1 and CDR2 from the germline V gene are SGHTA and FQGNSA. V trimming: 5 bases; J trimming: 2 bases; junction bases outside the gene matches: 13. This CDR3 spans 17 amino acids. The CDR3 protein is CASSPRLGSGSPYEQYF. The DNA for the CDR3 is TGTGCCAGCAGCCCCCGGTTGGGTAGCGGGAGTCCCTACGAGCAGTACTTC.

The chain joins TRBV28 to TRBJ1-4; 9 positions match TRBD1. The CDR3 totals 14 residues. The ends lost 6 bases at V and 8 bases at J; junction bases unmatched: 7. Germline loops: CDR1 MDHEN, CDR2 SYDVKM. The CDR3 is CASRETGGDEKLFF. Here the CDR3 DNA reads TGTGCCAGCAGGGAGACAGGGGGGGACGAAAAACTGTTTTTT.

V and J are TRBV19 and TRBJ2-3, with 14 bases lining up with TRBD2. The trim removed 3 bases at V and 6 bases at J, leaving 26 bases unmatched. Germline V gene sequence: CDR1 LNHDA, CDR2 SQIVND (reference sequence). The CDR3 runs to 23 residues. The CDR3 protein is CASSISGHHGTSGSRLGFDTQYF. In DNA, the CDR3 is TGTGCCAGTAGTATTTCCGGACATCATGGGACTAGCGGGAGCAGGCTCGGGTTTGATACGCAGTATTTT.

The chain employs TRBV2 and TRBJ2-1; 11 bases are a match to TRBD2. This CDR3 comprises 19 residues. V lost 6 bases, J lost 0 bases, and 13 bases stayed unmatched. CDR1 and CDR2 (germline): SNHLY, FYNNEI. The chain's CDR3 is CASRDSGTSGFSSYNEQFF. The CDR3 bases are TGTGCCAGCAGAGATTCCGGGACTAGCGGTTTCAGCTCCTACAATGAGCAGTTCTTC.

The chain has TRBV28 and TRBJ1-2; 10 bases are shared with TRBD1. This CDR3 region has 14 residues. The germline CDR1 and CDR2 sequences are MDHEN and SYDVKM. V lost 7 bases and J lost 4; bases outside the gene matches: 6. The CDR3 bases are TGTGCCAGCACCTCGACAGGGGGCCTCTATGGCTACACCTTC. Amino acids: CASTSTGGLYGYTF.

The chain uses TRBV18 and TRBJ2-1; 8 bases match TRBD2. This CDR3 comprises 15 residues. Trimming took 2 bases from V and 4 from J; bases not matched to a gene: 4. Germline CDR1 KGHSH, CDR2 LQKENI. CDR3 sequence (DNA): TGTGCCAGCTCACCAGAGGGACTAGGTTACAATGAGCAGTTCTTC. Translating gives CASSPEGLGYNEQFF.

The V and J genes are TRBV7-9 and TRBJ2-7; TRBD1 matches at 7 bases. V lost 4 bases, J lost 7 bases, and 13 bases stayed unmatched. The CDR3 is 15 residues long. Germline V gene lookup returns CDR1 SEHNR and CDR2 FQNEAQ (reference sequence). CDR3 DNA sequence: TGTGCCAGCAGCTCCGAGCCTCCAGGGGGAAGAGAGCAGTACTTC. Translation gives CASSSEPPGGREQYF. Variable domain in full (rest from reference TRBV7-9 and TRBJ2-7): DTGVSQNPRHKITKRGQNVTFRCDPISEHNRLYWYRQTLGQGPEFLTYFQNEAQLEKSRLLSDRFSAERPKGSFSTLEIQRTEQGDSAMYLCASSSEPPGGREQYFGPGTRLTVT.

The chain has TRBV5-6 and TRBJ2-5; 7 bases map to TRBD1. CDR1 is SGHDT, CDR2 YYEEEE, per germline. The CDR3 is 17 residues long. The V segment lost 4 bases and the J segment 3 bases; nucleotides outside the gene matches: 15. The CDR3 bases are TGTGCCAGCAGCGGCGGCCAGGGGGAGATTCTAAAAGAGACCCAGTACTTC. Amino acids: CASSGGQGEILKETQYF.

CDR3 nucleotide sequence: TGTGCCAGCAGCTTAGGAGCCTCAGGGGGGCGTGGGGAAGAGACCCAGTACTTC. Translating it yields CASSLGASGGRGEETQYF. This chain joins TRBV7-6 and TRBJ2-5; maybe TRBD1 (7 bases). The CDR3 is made up of 18 amino acids. Looked up from germline, CDR1 is SGHVS and CDR2 is FNYEAQ. V was cut by 1 base and J by 3 bases, with 21 bases left in between.

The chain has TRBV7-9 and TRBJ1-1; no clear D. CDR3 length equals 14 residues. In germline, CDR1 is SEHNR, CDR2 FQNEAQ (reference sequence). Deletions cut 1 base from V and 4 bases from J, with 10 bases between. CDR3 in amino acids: CASSLGGSGTEAFF. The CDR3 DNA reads TGTGCCAGCAGCTTAGGGGGTAGCGGCACTGAAGCTTTCTTT.

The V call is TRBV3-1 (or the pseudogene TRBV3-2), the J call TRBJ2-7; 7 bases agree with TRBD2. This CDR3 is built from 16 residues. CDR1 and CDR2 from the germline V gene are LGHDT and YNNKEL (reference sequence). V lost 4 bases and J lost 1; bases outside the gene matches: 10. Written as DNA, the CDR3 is TGTGCCAGCAGCCTGGAGAATTGGGGGGGGTCCTACGAGCAGTACTTC. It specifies CASSLENWGGSYEQYF.

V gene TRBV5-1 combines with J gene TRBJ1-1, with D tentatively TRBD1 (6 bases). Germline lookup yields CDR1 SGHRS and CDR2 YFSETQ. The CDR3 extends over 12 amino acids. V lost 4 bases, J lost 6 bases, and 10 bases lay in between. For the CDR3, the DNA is TGCGCCAGCAGCCCTGGACAGTCTGAAGCTTTCTTT. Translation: CASSPGQSEAFF.

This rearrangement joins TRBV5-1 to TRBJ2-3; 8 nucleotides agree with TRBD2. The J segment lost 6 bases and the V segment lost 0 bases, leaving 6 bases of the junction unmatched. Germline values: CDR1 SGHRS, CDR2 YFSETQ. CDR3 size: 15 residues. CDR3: CASSLATSVPDTQYF. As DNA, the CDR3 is TGCGCCAGCAGCTTGGCGACTAGCGTGCCCGATACGCAGTATTTT.

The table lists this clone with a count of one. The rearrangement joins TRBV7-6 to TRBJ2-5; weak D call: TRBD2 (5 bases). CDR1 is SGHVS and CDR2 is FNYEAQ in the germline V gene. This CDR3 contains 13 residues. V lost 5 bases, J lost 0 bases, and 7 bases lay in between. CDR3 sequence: CASSPDYQETQYF. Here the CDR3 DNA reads TGTGCCAGCAGCCCGGACTACCAAGAGACCCAGTACTTC.

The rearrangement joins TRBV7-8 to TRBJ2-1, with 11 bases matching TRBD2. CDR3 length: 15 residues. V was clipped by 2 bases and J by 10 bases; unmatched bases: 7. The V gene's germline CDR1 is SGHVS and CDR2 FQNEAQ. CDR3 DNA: TGTGCCAGCAGCTTATTAGCGGGAGGGGGCGGGGAGCAGTTCTTC. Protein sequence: CASSLLAGGGGEQFF.

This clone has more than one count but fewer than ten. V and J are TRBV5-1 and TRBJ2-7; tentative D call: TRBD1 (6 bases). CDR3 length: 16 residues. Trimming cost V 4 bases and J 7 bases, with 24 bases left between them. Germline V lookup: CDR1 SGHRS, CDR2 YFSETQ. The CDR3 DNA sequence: TGCGCCAGCAGCCCGATAGATTTGGGGGCCTCAGATGAGCAGTACTTC. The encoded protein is CASSPIDLGASDEQYF.

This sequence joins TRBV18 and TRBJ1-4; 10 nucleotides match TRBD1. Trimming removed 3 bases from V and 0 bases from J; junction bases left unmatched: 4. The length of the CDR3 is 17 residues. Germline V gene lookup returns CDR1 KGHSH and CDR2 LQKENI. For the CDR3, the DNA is TGTGCCAGCTCACCCGGGACAGGGGCAGCAACTAATGAAAAACTGTTTTTT. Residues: CASSPGTGAATNEKLFF.

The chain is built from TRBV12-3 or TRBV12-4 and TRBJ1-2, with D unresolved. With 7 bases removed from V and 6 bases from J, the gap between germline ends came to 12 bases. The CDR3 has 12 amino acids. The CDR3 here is CASTTVRDGYTF. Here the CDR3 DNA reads TGTGCCAGCACCACCGTGAGGGATGGCTACACCTTC.

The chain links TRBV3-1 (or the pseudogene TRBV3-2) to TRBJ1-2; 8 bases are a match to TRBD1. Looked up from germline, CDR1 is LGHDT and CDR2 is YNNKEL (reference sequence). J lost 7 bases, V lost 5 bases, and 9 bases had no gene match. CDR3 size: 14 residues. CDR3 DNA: TGTGCCAGCAGCACCAGGGGGCGTACGAGTGGCTACACCTTC. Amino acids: CASSTRGRTSGYTF.

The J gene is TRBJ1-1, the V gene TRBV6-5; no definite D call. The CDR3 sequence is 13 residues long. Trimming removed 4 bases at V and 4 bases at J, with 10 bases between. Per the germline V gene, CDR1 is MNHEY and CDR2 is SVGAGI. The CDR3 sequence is CASSWEEGTEAFF. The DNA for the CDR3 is TGTGCCAGCAGTTGGGAAGAGGGCACTGAAGCTTTCTTT.

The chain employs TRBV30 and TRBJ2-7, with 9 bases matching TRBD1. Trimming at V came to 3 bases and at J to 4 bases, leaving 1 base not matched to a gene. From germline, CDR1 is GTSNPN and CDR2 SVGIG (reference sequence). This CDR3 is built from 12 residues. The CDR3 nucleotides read TGTGCCTGGAGCGGACAGGGGTACGAGCAGTACTTC. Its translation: CAWSGQGYEQYF. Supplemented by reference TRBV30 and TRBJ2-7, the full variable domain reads SQTIHQWPATLVQPVGSPLSLECTVEGTSNPNLYWYRQAAGRGLQLLFYSVGIGQISSEVPQNLSASRPQDRQFILSSKKLLLSDSGFYLCAWSGQGYEQYFGPGTRLTVT.